The 14 T cell receptor beta chains presented below share a single source sample, sequenced in a study of low-dose radiotherapy and immunotherapy resistance in tumors. As to time point: after trial treatment. Stated treatment: LDRT plus nivolumab, ipilimumab, low-dose cyclophosphamide and aspirin (RACIN trial). With TRAV- and TRBV-specific primers, first-strand cDNA was made, covering the alpha and beta chains. TCR amplification involved about 18 PCR cycles with a constant-region primer and V-primer adapter. MiXCR was run by TCRdb on the reads, yielding one entry per CDR3 protein. The repertoire holds 39,000 or so distinct CDR3 sequences, with less than 25% as singletons. The sequencing here drew on PBMCs, taken after low-dose radiotherapy plus immunotherapy. All receptors derive from a female donor with ovarian cancer.

Many counts were recorded for this clonotype. The gene calls are TRBV30 and TRBJ1-3; D uncertain. V lost 5 bases, J lost 4 bases, and 9 bases lay in between. CDR1 GTSNPN and CDR2 SVGIG come from the germline V gene (reference sequence). The CDR3 length is 12 residues. In nucleotides, the CDR3 is TGTGCCTGGGAACCCGGGGGAAACACCATATATTTT. It specifies CAWEPGGNTIYF. Full variable domain (remainder filled in from reference TRBV30 and TRBJ1-3): SQTIHQWPATLVQPVGSPLSLECTVEGTSNPNLYWYRQAAGRGLQLLFYSVGIGQISSEVPQNLSASRPQDRQFILSSKKLLLSDSGFYLCAWEPGGNTIYFGEGSWLTVV.

This sequence joins TRBV12-3 or TRBV12-4 and TRBJ2-1; 8 bases are a match to TRBD2. V lost 5 bases to trimming and J lost 7 bases; unmatched junction nucleotides: 7. The CDR3 is 14 residues long. CDR3 amino acids: CASSLLAEQNEQFF. Written as DNA, the CDR3 is TGTGCCAGCAGTCTACTAGCGGAACAGAATGAGCAGTTCTTC.

With regard to this clonotype: A far larger clone is one base from this, pointing to a likely read error. The chain uses TRBV28 and TRBJ2-1; 9 bases map to TRBD2. Germline lookup yields CDR1 MDHEN and CDR2 SYDVKM. J was trimmed by 10 bases and V by 5 bases; bases with no gene match: 18. This CDR3 comprises 17 residues. DNA for the CDR3: TGTGCCAGCAGTCCCCTTGTGCTGGCGGGAGGGCACTACGAGCAGTTCTTC. Its protein is CASSPLVLAGGHYEQFF.

The chain joins TRBV28 to TRBJ1-2; a weak D match, TRBD1 (5 bases). The CDR3 runs 13 residues. V was cut by 5 bases and J by 7 bases, with 14 bases left in between. Germline loops: CDR1 MDHEN, CDR2 SYDVKM. The CDR3 region is CASSRPRVGGYTF. In DNA, the CDR3 is TGTGCCAGCAGTCGCCCCAGGGTCGGTGGCTACACCTTC.

This clonotype ranks as medium-sized. The chain joins TRBV28 to TRBJ1-2; D may be TRBD1 (6 bases). CDR1 MDHEN and CDR2 SYDVKM come from the germline V gene. The V end was cut by 7 bases, the J end by 2 bases, with 14 bases between. The CDR3 extends over 14 amino acids. The CDR3 sequence is CASTTGAKNYGYTF. The CDR3 nucleotides are TGTGCCAGCACCACGGGGGCCAAAAACTATGGCTACACCTTC.

There are many counts of this clonotype. The chain combines TRBV15 with TRBJ1-5; D possibly corresponds to TRBD1 (5 bases). Trimming shortened V by 3 bases and J by 0 bases, and 6 bases separated the two germline ends. This CDR3 is 14 amino acids long. Germline V CDR1 and CDR2: LNHNV, YYDKDF (reference sequence). CDR3 bases: TGTGCCACCAGCAGGGACACTAGCAATCAGCCCCAGCATTTT. Encoded protein: CATSRDTSNQPQHF.

This clonotype was found many times. The V gene is TRBV19, the J gene TRBJ2-7, with 7 bases fitting TRBD1. J was trimmed by 1 base and V by 4 bases; bases with no gene match: 4. Germline CDR1 reads LNHDA; CDR2 reads SQIVND (reference sequence). This CDR3 has 14 amino acids. CDR3 region: CASSKQTGSYEQYF. The DNA for the CDR3 is TGTGCCAGTAGTAAGCAGACAGGGTCCTACGAGCAGTACTTC. Together with reference TRBV19 and TRBJ2-7, the CDR3 gives the full variable domain: DGGITQSPKYLFRKEGQNVTLSCEQNLNHDAMYWYRQDPGQGLRLIYYSQIVNDFQKGDIAEGYSVSREKKESFPLTVTSAQKNPTAFYLCASSKQTGSYEQYFGPGTRLTVT.

CDR3 sequence: CASSQGSGNTIYF. CDR3 nucleotides: TGTGCCAGCAGCCAAGGCTCTGGAAACACCATATATTTT. The chain employs TRBV9 and TRBJ1-3, with unresolved D. This CDR3 has 13 amino acids. V gave up 4 bases and J gave up 0 bases, with 5 bases separating them. Germline CDR1 is SGDLS and CDR2 is YYNGEE.

This clonotype has at least ten counts. The CDR3 loop reads CASSIIGLAGDVKNIQYF. The DNA of the CDR3 is TGTGCCAGTAGTATAATCGGACTAGCGGGGGATGTCAAAAACATTCAGTACTTC. The rearrangement links TRBV19 to TRBJ2-4; 13 positions agree with TRBD2. The trim removed 2 bases at V and 3 bases at J, leaving 7 bases unmatched. Per the germline V gene, CDR1 is LNHDA and CDR2 is SQIVND (reference sequence). The CDR3 contains 18 residues.

This clonotype was observed at least ten times. The V gene is TRBV6-6, the J gene TRBJ1-5; D is unclear. There are 15 residues in the CDR3. Germline assignment: CDR1 MNHNY and CDR2 SVGAGI (reference sequence). The V end lost 0 bases, the J end lost 3 bases, and 9 bases lay between the germline ends. CDR3 DNA sequence: TGTGCCAGCAGTTACTCGGGAGGGCCCAATCAGCCCCAGCATTTT. Its translation: CASSYSGGPNQPQHF.

At least ten counts were recorded for this clonotype. This chain connects TRBV23-1 to TRBJ1-5; 8 positions match TRBD1. TRBV23-1 is treated as an ORF (open reading frame) with a function not yet certain. J lost 4 bases, V lost 0 bases, and 5 bases had no gene match. The CDR3 sequence is 16 residues long. The CDR3 DNA reads as TGCGCCAGCAGTCAATCTAAGGGACAGGCAAATCAGCCCCAGCATTTT. This encodes CASSQSKGQANQPQHF.

This clonotype was counted at least ten times. This rearrangement joins TRBV7-9 to TRBJ2-2; D unclear. The CDR3 consists of 10 residues. The germline V and J ends were trimmed by 5 bases and 13 bases, with 8 bases remaining between them. Germline lookup yields CDR1 SEHNR and CDR2 FQNEAQ (reference sequence). The CDR3 spells CASSPRWLFF. The CDR3 nucleotides read TGTGCCAGCAGCCCCCGATGGCTGTTTTTT. Combining the CDR3 with reference TRBV7-9 and TRBJ2-2 gives the whole variable domain DTGVSQNPRHKITKRGQNVTFRCDPISEHNRLYWYRQTLGQGPEFLTYFQNEAQLEKSRLLSDRFSAERPKGSFSTLEIQRTEQGDSAMYLCASSPRWLFFGEGSRLTVL.

The genes are TRBV4-2 and TRBJ2-6; 9 nucleotides align to TRBD1. This CDR3 is built from 18 residues. Trimming took 5 bases from V and 4 from J; bases not matched to a gene: 12. CDR1 and CDR2 (germline): LGHNA, YNFKEQ. The CDR3 loop is CASSSTDRGESGANVLTF. CDR3 DNA sequence: TGTGCCAGCAGCTCCACAGACAGGGGGGAATCCGGGGCCAACGTCCTGACTTTC.

This clonotype came up a few times. The V gene is TRBV19, the J gene TRBJ2-1, with D perhaps TRBD1 (5 bases). Germline loops: CDR1 LNHDA, CDR2 SQIVND (reference sequence). V was trimmed by 7 bases and J by 7 bases, leaving 17 bases between them. CDR3 length: 14 amino acids. The CDR3 is CASNWGGVYNEQFF. The CDR3 DNA is TGTGCCAGTAACTGGGGCGGTGTGTATAATGAGCAGTTCTTC.